One sample yielded the 17 T cell receptor beta chains listed below, sequenced in a study of response to subunit inactivated influenza vaccine. MiXCR, run by TCRdb on the RT-PCR reads, gives a single entry per CDR3 protein. The table includes 450,000 to 600,000 distinct CDR3 sequences, roughly 7.6% detected once. Sequenced material: PBMCs from blood, taken about 24 months after vaccination. Source of these receptors: a man aged 45 to 75 who received an inactivated influenza vaccine.

This clonotype has a handful of counts. The V and J genes are TRBV4-1 and TRBJ2-5, with 8 bases identical to TRBD2. This CDR3 has 16 amino acids. Germline lookup yields CDR1 MGHRA and CDR2 YSYEKL. V gave up 2 bases and J gave up 4 bases; unmatched junction bases: 9. CDR3 region: CASSQYDGGARETQYF. The CDR3 region has the DNA TGCGCCAGCAGCCAATATGACGGGGGGGCCCGAGAGACCCAGTACTTC.

The gene calls are TRBV7-2 and TRBJ2-1; D not certain. Trimming stripped 4 bases from V and 8 bases from J, with 9 bases between. Germline-derived CDR1 and CDR2 are SGHTA and FQGNSA. CDR3 length: 12 amino acids. In DNA form, the CDR3 reads TGTGCCAGCAGCTCATTGAACCATGAGCAGTTCTTC. It translates to CASSSLNHEQFF. The full variable domain, completed using reference TRBV7-2 and TRBJ2-1, is GAGVSQSPSNKVTEKGKDVELRCDPISGHTALYWYRQSLGQGLEFLIYFQGNSAPDKSGLPSDRFSAERTGGSVSTLTIQRTQQEDSAVYLCASSSLNHEQFFGPGTRLTVL.

There are a few counts of this clonotype. The chain couples TRBV30 to TRBJ2-7; D not certain. Germline CDR1 reads GTSNPN; CDR2 reads SVGIG (reference sequence). The V gene lost 2 bases and the J gene lost 4 bases, with 9 bases spanning the gap. The CDR3 sequence is 12 residues long. CDR3 coding DNA: TGTGCCTGGAGTACCGGCAGATACGAGCAGTACTTC. Residues: CAWSTGRYEQYF.

This clonotype was observed at least ten times. V usage is TRBV5-1 and J usage is TRBJ1-1; D call uncertain. Trimming removed 0 bases from V and 0 bases from J, with 12 bases in between. This CDR3 has 16 residues. Germline V gene sequence: CDR1 SGHRS, CDR2 YFSETQ. The DNA of the CDR3 is TGCGCCAGCAGCTTGGATCCAGGTGCCATGAACACTGAAGCTTTCTTT. Translation gives CASSLDPGAMNTEAFF.

This clonotype was seen many times. The chain links TRBV5-1 to TRBJ1-1; 7 positions match TRBD1. V trimming: 2 bases; J trimming: 1 base; junction bases outside the gene matches: 5. The CDR3 sequence is 15 residues long. Germline CDR1 SGHRS, CDR2 YFSETQ. CDR3 DNA sequence: TGCGCCAGCAGCTTCTCCGCAGGGGGGAACACTGAAGCTTTCTTT. Its translation: CASSFSAGGNTEAFF.

This clonotype was seen a few times. The genes are TRBV3-1 and TRBJ1-5; tentative D call: TRBD1 (6 bases). There are 14 residues in the CDR3. The germline V gene has CDR1 LGHDT and CDR2 YNNKEL (reference sequence). Trimming pared 2 bases from V and 6 bases from J, leaving 11 bases between. CDR3 amino acids: CASSQQGIGQPQHF. In nucleotides, the CDR3 is TGTGCCAGCAGCCAACAGGGGATAGGTCAGCCCCAGCATTTT.

There are many counts of this clonotype. The chain couples TRBV20-1 to TRBJ2-1, with D possibly TRBD2 on 8 matching bases. Trimming pared 3 bases from V and 12 bases from J, leaving 18 bases between. This CDR3 is 13 amino acids long. Per germline, CDR1 DFQATT and CDR2 SNEGSKA (reference sequence). Written as DNA, the CDR3 is TGCAGTGCTAGGGGACAGTGGACTAGCTCGCAGTTCTTC. It yields the protein CSARGQWTSSQFF.

The V call is TRBV29-1, the J call TRBJ2-7; either TRBD1 or TRBD2 may supply D (6 bases each). Trimming left V 4 bases short and J 0 bases short, with 16 bases between. The CDR3 contains 15 residues. Germline assignment: CDR1 SQVTM and CDR2 ANQGSEA. The CDR3 sequence: CSVGMGAGSSYEQYF. In DNA form, the CDR3 reads TGCAGCGTTGGAATGGGGGCCGGGAGCTCCTACGAGCAGTACTTC.

This chain's CDR3 is CASSVQGQETQYF. As DNA, the CDR3 is TGCGCCAGCAGCGTACAGGGACAAGAGACCCAGTACTTC. The V gene is TRBV5-1, the J gene TRBJ2-5; tentatively, D is TRBD1 (6 bases). The CDR3 length is 13 residues. Germline values: CDR1 SGHRS, CDR2 YFSETQ. V shed 4 bases and J shed 2 bases, with 9 bases lying between them.

This clonotype occurred a few times. One end of the junction does not line up with germline, which may come from a read error. This chain links TRBV18 with TRBJ2-1, with 8 bases identical to TRBD2. Germline V CDR1 and CDR2: KGHSH, LQKENI. CDR3 size: 13 residues. DNA of the CDR3: TGTGCCAGCTCACCACCTGGGCCGGGAGGGGTACTTTTC. Amino acids: CASSPPGPGGVLF.

This clonotype was picked up a small number of times. The genes are TRBV5-1 and TRBJ2-3; 7 bases map to TRBD2. The ends lost 0 bases at V and 1 base at J; junction bases unmatched: 11. This CDR3 region has 18 residues. Germline lookup yields CDR1 SGHRS and CDR2 YFSETQ. CDR3 residues: CASSLAYWAGEGTDTQYF. CDR3 DNA: TGCGCCAGCAGCTTGGCCTATTGGGCGGGGGAAGGCACAGATACGCAGTATTTT.

This clonotype was counted at least ten times. This rearrangement joins TRBV7-8 to TRBJ1-2; 7 positions match TRBD1. V dropped 0 bases and J dropped 6; count of bases not matched to a gene: 10. The germline V gene encodes CDR1 SGHVS and CDR2 FQNEAQ. The CDR3 extends over 16 amino acids. Here the CDR3 DNA reads TGTGCCAGCAGCTTAGCGCCAACAGGGGAACGTCATGGCTACACCTTC. Its translation is CASSLAPTGERHGYTF. Supplemented by reference TRBV7-8 and TRBJ1-2, the full variable domain reads GAGVSQSPRYKVAKRGQDVALRCDPISGHVSLFWYQQALGQGPEFLTYFQNEAQLDKSGLPSDRFFAERPEGSVSTLKIQRTQQEDSAVYLCASSLAPTGERHGYTFGSGTRLTVV.

This clonotype was detected only a few times. The CDR3 sequence is CASSLMGSRGTDTQYF. The CDR3 region has the DNA TGTGCCAGCAGCTTAATGGGTTCTAGGGGCACAGATACGCAGTATTTT. The genes are TRBV7-6 and TRBJ2-3; D unclear. There are 16 residues in the CDR3. The V end lost 2 bases, the J end lost 1 base, and 13 bases lay between the germline ends. CDR1 is SGHVS, CDR2 FNYEAQ, per germline.

This clonotype has just a few counts. The chain couples TRBV4-3 to TRBJ2-1; 8 positions agree with TRBD2. The CDR3 extends over 17 amino acids. J lost 2 bases, V lost 3 bases, and 9 bases had no gene match. Germline CDR1 and CDR2: LGHNA and YSLEER. The CDR3 spells CASSHKFSGITYNEQFF. The CDR3 DNA follows: TGCGCCAGCAGCCACAAATTTAGCGGGATAACCTACAATGAGCAGTTCTTC.

The genes are TRBV12-3 or TRBV12-4 and TRBJ2-7; no definite D call. This CDR3 is 13 amino acids long. The V and J ends lost 0 bases and 9 bases respectively, with 12 bases between them. The chain's CDR3 is CASSLAGDLWQYF. CDR3 DNA: TGTGCCAGCAGTTTAGCTGGGGATTTGTGGCAGTACTTC.

This clonotype was observed a few times. The chain links TRBV20-1 to TRBJ1-5; 12 bases line up with TRBD1. CDR1 is DFQATT and CDR2 is SNEGSKA in the germline V gene (reference sequence). CDR3 length: 16 residues. J lost 7 bases, V lost 0 bases, and 7 bases had no gene match. This CDR3 is CSARDGTGGSKQPQHF. The DNA for the CDR3 is TGCAGTGCTAGAGATGGGACAGGGGGCTCCAAACAGCCCCAGCATTTT.

There are a few counts of this clonotype. One end of the junction varies from germline; a read error may be responsible. The V call is TRBV20-1, the J call TRBJ2-5; 8 bases are shared with TRBD1. The germline CDR1 and CDR2 sequences are DFQATT and SNEGSKA (reference sequence). The CDR3 has 14 amino acids. CDR3 loop: CSAPSWDRPFVDVF. The CDR3 bases are TGCAGTGCCCCGTCCTGGGACAGGCCGTTCGTTGACGTCTTC.